In its sample, the clone carrying this T cell receptor beta chain was seen many times. Antigen specificity is unknown. Each CDR3 protein is one row after TCRdb ran MiXCR on the reads. This table holds approximately 140,000 distinct CDR3 sequences, approximately 5.9% found once. Germline values: CDR1 SGHTA, CDR2 FQGNSA. The V and J ends lost 5 bases and 5 bases respectively, with 10 bases between them. There are 13 residues in the CDR3. This specimen comes from a study of T cell repertoires in cytomegalovirus infection. Study results and limitations: HLA-C-restricted, CMV-specific TCR beta clonotypes were dominant ex vivo.

The sequence was collected from a human donor in good health (CMV status not recorded). Some clones in this sample may be carry-over from other donors' samples. The chain recombines TRBV7-2 with TRBJ1-5; D uncertain. Sequenced sample: PBMCs. The CDR3 is CASSLGRDQPQHF. The CDR3 nucleotides are TGTGCCAGCAGCCTAGGGAGGGATCAGCCCCAGCATTTT.